This T cell receptor (beta chain) was captured in a study of blood T cell repertoires in COVID-19. Whole-study context: Researchers got acute and convalescent COVID-19 samples from the United States, Italy and Spain.

The germline gives CDR1 SGHRS, CDR2 YFSETQ. This CDR3 has 14 residues. The V end lost 3 bases, the J end lost 2 bases, and 9 bases lay between the germline ends. In the source study's methods: Amplifying reference gene primers gave estimates of nucleated cell counts. Produced via immunoSEQ multiplex PCR; TCRdb's table is partial and in-frame only. V and J calls and clone size come straight from that table; D and trimming were deduced from the DNA. Of about 67,000 clones listed, more than 75% are singletons. Sequenced sample: peripheral blood. This sequence originates from a woman aged 55-70 years with acute or convalescent COVID-19. The rearrangement links TRBV5-1 to TRBJ1-5; a possible D gene is TRBD1 (5 bases). The CDR3 loop is CASSSGGGNQPQHF. In DNA form, the CDR3 reads TGCGCCAGCAGCTCCGGAGGGGGCAATCAGCCCCAGCATTTT.